This is a list of T cell receptor beta chains from one sample in a study of blood T cell repertoires in COVID-19. Using immunoSEQ multiplex PCR, the repertoire was profiled, and TCRdb retains in-frame clones only, with some absent. The sample holds about 89,000 clones, 81% seen once. The sequenced material came from peripheral blood. These receptors were taken from a woman of 80 years or more with acute or convalescent COVID-19. Both conserved end residues are part of each CDR3. The D gene is left open where the match is weak. Only part of the rows carry a size: once, few, many, or a class if the clone is expanded.

CDR3 protein: CASSSRGQTTDTQYF; CDR3 DNA: TGTGCCAGCAGTTCGAGGGGACAGACCACAGATACGCAGTATTTT; J gene: TRBJ2-3; D gene: TRBD1; clone size: .; V gene: TRBV6-5
CDR3 protein: CASSELRTPRLPYNEQFF; CDR3 DNA: TGTGCCAGCAGTGAACTTCGGACACCACGACTCCCTTACAATGAGCAGTTCTTC; J gene: TRBJ2-1; D gene: .; clone size: .; V gene: TRBV2
CDR3 protein: CASSFPKLTGLPYEQYF; CDR3 DNA: TGTGCCAGCAGTTTCCCCAAACTGACAGGGTTGCCCTACGAGCAGTACTTC; J gene: TRBJ2-7; D gene: TRBD1; clone size: .; V gene: TRBV28
CDR3 protein: CASSGGAGVAETQYF; CDR3 DNA: TGTGCCAGTAGCGGGGGGGCCGGGGTTGCAGAGACCCAGTACTTC; J gene: TRBJ2-5; D gene: TRBD2; clone size: once; V gene: TRBV19
CDR3 protein: CASREQGIRANYGYTF; CDR3 DNA: TGTGCCAGCAGGGAACAGGGGATCCGCGCTAACTATGGCTACACCTTC; J gene: TRBJ1-2; D gene: TRBD1; clone size: .; V gene: TRBV6-1
CDR3 protein: CASTPRGANTQYF; CDR3 DNA: TGTGCCAGCACCCCACGGGGGGCGAATACGCAGTATTTT; J gene: TRBJ2-3; D gene: .; clone size: .; V gene: TRBV6-2/TRBV6-3
CDR3 protein: CASIPGIGETQYF; CDR3 DNA: TGTGCCAGCATCCCAGGGATAGGAGAGACCCAGTACTTC; J gene: TRBJ2-5; D gene: .; clone size: .; V gene: TRBV2
CDR3 protein: CASTVMSGGATEAFF; CDR3 DNA: TGTGCCAGCACCGTGATGTCGGGAGGAGCCACTGAAGCTTTCTTT; J gene: TRBJ1-1; D gene: .; clone size: once; V gene: TRBV28
CDR3 protein: CASSQDKVTSLHF; CDR3 DNA: TGCGCCAGCAGCCAAGATAAGGTGACTAGCCTCCACTTT; J gene: TRBJ1-6; D gene: .; clone size: .; V gene: TRBV4-3
CDR3 protein: CASNSGQSHTEAFF; CDR3 DNA: TGTGCCAGCAACTCGGGACAGAGCCACACTGAAGCTTTCTTT; J gene: TRBJ1-1; D gene: TRBD1; clone size: once; V gene: TRBV9
CDR3 protein: CASSITQGYEQFF; CDR3 DNA: TGTGCCAGTAGTATTACACAGGGATATGAGCAGTTCTTC; J gene: TRBJ2-1; D gene: .; clone size: .; V gene: TRBV19
CDR3 protein: CASSFGEFSGNTIYF; CDR3 DNA: TGCGCCAGCAGCTTCGGAGAGTTCTCTGGAAACACCATATATTTT; J gene: TRBJ1-3; D gene: .; clone size: few; V gene: TRBV5-1
CDR3 protein: CASSLLGTGGVETQYF; CDR3 DNA: TGCGCCAGCAGCCTCCTTGGGACAGGGGGCGTCGAGACCCAGTACTTC; J gene: TRBJ2-5; D gene: TRBD1; clone size: .; V gene: TRBV5-1
CDR3 protein: CASSLNLRTSGGTDTQYF; CDR3 DNA: TGTGCCAGCAGCCTAAACCTCAGGACTAGCGGGGGGACAGATACGCAGTATTTT; J gene: TRBJ2-3; D gene: TRBD2; clone size: .; V gene: TRBV3-1/TRBV3-2
CDR3 protein: CASSLAEGGNYGYTF; CDR3 DNA: TGTGCCAGCAGCTTAGCGGAAGGAGGAAACTATGGCTACACCTTC; J gene: TRBJ1-2; D gene: .; clone size: .; V gene: TRBV7-9
CDR3 protein: CASSPGQWNEQFF; CDR3 DNA: TGTGCCAGCAGCCCGGGACAGTGGAATGAGCAGTTCTTC; J gene: TRBJ2-1; D gene: TRBD1; clone size: .; V gene: TRBV3-1/TRBV3-2
CDR3 protein: CASRSRTLADTQYF; CDR3 DNA: TGTGCCAGCAGATCTAGGACACTCGCAGATACGCAGTATTTT; J gene: TRBJ2-3; D gene: .; clone size: .; V gene: TRBV3-1/TRBV3-2
CDR3 protein: CSVAQGGTEAFF; CDR3 DNA: TGCAGCGTCGCACAGGGGGGGACTGAAGCTTTCTTT; J gene: TRBJ1-1; D gene: TRBD1; clone size: once; V gene: TRBV29-1
CDR3 protein: CASSLRYRGNTPLHF; CDR3 DNA: TGTGCCAGCAGCCTCAGATACAGGGGAAATACACCCCTCCACTTT; J gene: TRBJ1-6; D gene: TRBD1; clone size: few; V gene: TRBV7-2
CDR3 protein: CASSDRGGGIDEQFF; CDR3 DNA: TGCGCCAGCAGTGATCGCGGCGGGGGGATCGATGAGCAGTTCTTC; J gene: TRBJ2-1; D gene: TRBD2; clone size: .; V gene: TRBV10-1
CDR3 protein: CASSSGTSKEPQHF; CDR3 DNA: TGTGCCAGCAGCTCCGGGACATCGAAGGAACCCCAGCATTTT; J gene: TRBJ1-5; D gene: .; clone size: .; V gene: TRBV6-2/TRBV6-3
CDR3 protein: CASRNARTYNSPLHF; CDR3 DNA: TGTGCCAGTAGAAACGCGAGGACCTATAATTCACCCCTCCACTTT; J gene: TRBJ1-6; D gene: .; clone size: .; V gene: TRBV19
CDR3 protein: CASSLDSTSGGESRKTQYF; CDR3 DNA: TGTGCCAGCAGCTTAGATAGCACTAGCGGGGGGGAGAGTCGGAAGACCCAGTACTTC; J gene: TRBJ2-5; D gene: TRBD2; clone size: .; V gene: TRBV11-2
CDR3 protein: CASSLGGHYGYTF; CDR3 DNA: TGTGCCAGCAGCCTCGGAGGGCACTATGGCTACACCTTC; J gene: TRBJ1-2; D gene: .; clone size: .; V gene: TRBV6-2/TRBV6-3
CDR3 protein: CASSGPSKGNIYGYTF; CDR3 DNA: TGTGCCAGCAGTGGGCCCTCCAAGGGGAATATCTATGGCTACACCTTC; J gene: TRBJ1-2; D gene: .; clone size: .; V gene: TRBV25-1
CDR3 protein: CATQVNTEAFF; CDR3 DNA: TGTGCCACACAAGTGAACACTGAAGCTTTCTTT; J gene: TRBJ1-1; D gene: .; clone size: .; V gene: TRBV2
CDR3 protein: CSVDETGGSEKLFF; CDR3 DNA: TGCAGCGTTGATGAGACAGGGGGATCGGAAAAACTGTTTTTT; J gene: TRBJ1-4; D gene: TRBD1; clone size: .; V gene: TRBV29-1
CDR3 protein: CASSMGAGTGHQPQHF; CDR3 DNA: TGTGCCAGTAGTATGGGAGCCGGGACAGGGCATCAGCCCCAGCATTTT; J gene: TRBJ1-5; D gene: TRBD1; clone size: .; V gene: TRBV19
CDR3 protein: CSVEVHSFNTEAFF; CDR3 DNA: TGCAGCGTTGAAGTCCACAGCTTTAACACTGAAGCTTTCTTT; J gene: TRBJ1-1; D gene: .; clone size: .; V gene: TRBV29-1
CDR3 protein: CASSYLLTDQETQYF; CDR3 DNA: TGTGCCAGCAGTTACCTGTTGACAGATCAAGAGACCCAGTACTTC; J gene: TRBJ2-5; D gene: .; clone size: few; V gene: TRBV6-6
CDR3 protein: CASSANEGGNTIYF; CDR3 DNA: TGTGCCAGCAGTGCTAACGAGGGCGGAAACACCATATATTTT; J gene: TRBJ1-3; D gene: .; clone size: .; V gene: TRBV9
CDR3 protein: CASSEAAHYGYTF; CDR3 DNA: TGTGCCAGCAGTGAGGCCGCTCACTATGGCTACACCTTC; J gene: TRBJ1-2; D gene: .; clone size: .; V gene: TRBV6-2/TRBV6-3
CDR3 protein: CASRTGLYEQYF; CDR3 DNA: TGTGCCAGCAGAACTGGACTGTACGAGCAGTACTTC; J gene: TRBJ2-7; D gene: .; clone size: few; V gene: TRBV28
CDR3 protein: CASSLLVGQGEQYF; CDR3 DNA: TGTGCCAGTAGTTTGCTTGTCGGCCAGGGCGAGCAGTACTTC; J gene: TRBJ2-7; D gene: .; clone size: few; V gene: TRBV19
CDR3 protein: CASSPQTVETQYF; CDR3 DNA: TGCGCCAGCAGCCCACAAACAGTGGAGACCCAGTACTTC; J gene: TRBJ2-5; D gene: .; clone size: .; V gene: TRBV5-1
CDR3 protein: CASSRRDRLSGNTIYF; CDR3 DNA: TGTGCCAGTAGTCGCCGGGACAGGCTCTCTGGAAACACCATATATTTT; J gene: TRBJ1-3; D gene: TRBD1; clone size: few; V gene: TRBV19
CDR3 protein: CASSSGDSYEQYF; CDR3 DNA: TGTGCCAGCAGTTCAGGGGACAGCTACGAGCAGTACTTC; J gene: TRBJ2-7; D gene: TRBD1; clone size: .; V gene: TRBV27
CDR3 protein: CASSEQDGRNTIYF; CDR3 DNA: TGTGCCAGCAGCGAACAGGACGGCCGAAACACCATATATTTT; J gene: TRBJ1-3; D gene: .; clone size: .; V gene: TRBV9
CDR3 protein: CASSPTLYNYGYTF; CDR3 DNA: TGTGCCAGCAGTCCTACCCTATATAACTATGGCTACACCTTC; J gene: TRBJ1-2; D gene: .; clone size: .; V gene: TRBV2
CDR3 protein: CASSRTVQSISGANVLTF; CDR3 DNA: TGCGCCAGCAGCCGTACAGTACAGTCGATCTCTGGGGCCAACGTCCTGACTTTC; J gene: TRBJ2-6; D gene: .; clone size: few; V gene: TRBV4-3
CDR3 protein: CASSPSGQAYEQYF; CDR3 DNA: TGCGCCAGCAGCCCATCTGGACAGGCCTACGAGCAGTACTTC; J gene: TRBJ2-7; D gene: TRBD1; clone size: .; V gene: TRBV4-1
CDR3 protein: CSVAGTANYGYTF; CDR3 DNA: TGCAGCGTTGCAGGGACAGCTAACTATGGCTACACCTTC; J gene: TRBJ1-2; D gene: TRBD1; clone size: .; V gene: TRBV29-1
CDR3 protein: CATSDLRGFSSQETQYF; CDR3 DNA: TGTGCCACCAGTGATTTGCGGGGTTTCTCATCCCAAGAGACCCAGTACTTC; J gene: TRBJ2-5; D gene: .; clone size: .; V gene: TRBV24-1
CDR3 protein: CASTFLETQYF; CDR3 DNA: TGTGCCAGCACCTTTTTAGAGACCCAGTACTTC; J gene: TRBJ2-5; D gene: .; clone size: .; V gene: TRBV6-5
CDR3 protein: CATRSGVETQYF; CDR3 DNA: TGTGCCACGAGGAGCGGGGTGGAGACCCAGTACTTC; J gene: TRBJ2-5; D gene: TRBD2; clone size: .; V gene: TRBV6-5
CDR3 protein: CATEGQVNTEAFF; CDR3 DNA: TGTGCCACCGAGGGACAGGTGAACACTGAAGCTTTCTTT; J gene: TRBJ1-1; D gene: TRBD1; clone size: .; V gene: TRBV12-3/TRBV12-4
CDR3 protein: CASSPGTANTEAFF; CDR3 DNA: TGTGCCAGCAGCCCCGGGACAGCGAACACTGAAGCTTTCTTT; J gene: TRBJ1-1; D gene: TRBD1; clone size: .; V gene: TRBV2
CDR3 protein: CASSHPGLPTGELFF; CDR3 DNA: TGTGCCAGCAGCCACCCCGGACTCCCCACCGGGGAGCTGTTTTTT; J gene: TRBJ2-2; D gene: .; clone size: .; V gene: TRBV7-9
CDR3 protein: CSVVGTGGHNEQFF; CDR3 DNA: TGCAGCGTCGTCGGGACGGGGGGCCACAATGAGCAGTTCTTC; J gene: TRBJ2-1; D gene: .; clone size: .; V gene: TRBV29-1
CDR3 protein: CASSLRQGNEKLFF; CDR3 DNA: TGTGCCAGCAGCCTCAGACAGGGTAATGAAAAACTGTTTTTT; J gene: TRBJ1-4; D gene: TRBD1; clone size: .; V gene: TRBV3-1/TRBV3-2
CDR3 protein: CASSSMGGTNEKLFF; CDR3 DNA: TGTGCCAGCAGCTCAATGGGGGGAACTAATGAAAAACTGTTTTTT; J gene: TRBJ1-4; D gene: .; clone size: few; V gene: TRBV7-2
CDR3 protein: CASSTGQLGLGGTQYF; CDR3 DNA: TGCGCCAGCAGCACGGGACAGCTGGGGTTGGGGGGGACCCAGTACTTC; J gene: TRBJ2-5; D gene: .; clone size: .; V gene: TRBV5-1
CDR3 protein: CASSKTSGPRNEQFF; CDR3 DNA: TGTGCCAGTAGCAAGACTAGCGGGCCCCGTAATGAGCAGTTCTTC; J gene: TRBJ2-1; D gene: TRBD2; clone size: .; V gene: TRBV19
CDR3 protein: CSASDRGFDGYTF; CDR3 DNA: TGCAGTGCTAGTGACAGGGGGTTCGATGGCTACACCTTC; J gene: TRBJ1-2; D gene: TRBD1; clone size: .; V gene: TRBV20-1